This T cell receptor beta chain was sequenced in a study of blood T cell repertoires in COVID-19. Participant age was roughly 18 to 90 years, and participants resided in roughly 25 US areas. From germline, CDR1 is MNHEY and CDR2 SVGAGI. Trimming cost V 4 bases and J 2 bases, with 17 bases left between them. This CDR3 comprises 16 residues. Sequencing used immunoSEQ multiplex PCR; TCRdb keeps in-frame clones, though not all of them. The sample shows fewer than 350,000 clones, 87% of them seen only once. The sequence was obtained from a woman between 40 and 50 years old who had recovered from COVID-19. The material sequenced was PBMCs or T cells enriched from blood (not recorded which). The rearrangement joins TRBV6-5 to TRBJ2-5; possible D gene TRBD1, 8 bases. CDR3 protein: CASSSYRGGGQETQYF. In DNA, the CDR3 is TGTGCCAGCAGTTCGTACAGGGGGGGTGGTCAAGAGACCCAGTACTTC.